The entry below gives a single T cell receptor beta chain sequence along with its context. The data originate from a study of read filtering for tumor transcriptome and immune sequencing. This library used 300 to 450 ng RNA and molecular barcoded adaptors spanning alpha/delta and beta/gamma chains. TCRdb used MiXCR to reprocess the reads, holding one entry per CDR3 protein. The profile shows about 23,000 distinct CDR3 sequences, approximately 14% of them singletons. The receptor was derived from a donor aged 40 or older with multiple myeloma. Sequencing was done on a sample of a population of CD138-negative cells sorted from bone marrow.

CDR3 DNA sequence: TGTGCCAGCAGTTGGCCGGGGGTCTCCGGGGAGCTGTTTTTT. Translated: CASSWPGVSGELFF. The V gene is TRBV6-5, the J gene TRBJ2-2; a possible D gene is TRBD2 (6 bases). The ends were cut back, 4 bases at V and 6 bases at J, with 12 bases in the middle. Germline V gene lookup returns CDR1 MNHEY and CDR2 SVGAGI. The CDR3 totals 14 residues.